The T cell receptor beta chain described here comes from a study of shared clonotypes between healthy human individuals. Overall study findings and caveats: Clonotypes not shared had lower generation probabilities than those common to all four donors.

Naive CD8 cells lacked CD45RO, underwent positive selection for CCR7 and left out terminally differentiated effector memory CD45RA+ cells. Deep level was the assay's run setting. Method: immunoSEQ multiplex PCR; TCRdb's copy keeps in-frame clones and lacks some. Of about 2.2 million clones listed, about 92% are singletons. Notes on this clone: Its target is not known.

Trimming took 5 bases from V and 8 from J; bases not matched to a gene: 14. The CDR3 runs to 16 residues. Germline assignment: CDR1 SGHTA and CDR2 FQGTGA. The clonotype originates from a man aged 18 to 30 in good health. Some clones in this sample may be carry-over from other donors' samples. This rearrangement joins TRBV7-3 to TRBJ2-1; 8 bases agree with TRBD2. The sample taken for sequencing was naive CD8+ T cells from PBMCs. CDR3 nucleotides: TGTGCCAGCAGCCCCTCCCCGGGAGGGCCCAGCTATGAGCAGTTCTTC. It specifies CASSPSPGGPSYEQFF.